This note documents a single TCR beta chain sequence. Its antigen is undetermined. TCRdb's table, derived via immunoSEQ multiplex PCR, lists solely in-frame clones and lacks some. The data hold about 20,000 clones, with approximately 80% observed a single time. This sample was taken from a study of OX40 agonist ivuxolimab in advanced cancers. In the study overall: People in dose escalation had one of these cancers: hepatocellular carcinoma, melanoma, renal cell or head and neck cancer. Those enrolled were 82.7% male, with a mean age of around 55 years and ages from about 20 to 80. Three patients, one with hepatocellular carcinoma and two with cutaneous melanoma, responded partially. Overall study results and limits: Among the least clonally expanded were partial responders at 0.1-3.0 mg/kg.

From germline, CDR1 is LGHNA and CDR2 YSLEER. V lost 0 bases and J lost 0, with 12 bases in between. This CDR3 contains 17 residues. This TCR came from an adult with an advanced solid tumor such as melanoma, head and neck, liver or kidney cancer. Sequenced here: CD4+ or CD8+ T cells sorted from blood, sampled in a trial of the OX40 agonist ivuxolimab. This chain uses TRBV4-3 with TRBJ1-5; D possibly corresponds to TRBD1 (6 bases). CDR3 bases: TGCGCCAGCAGCCAAGAGAGTGGGACAAGTAGCAATCAGCCCCAGCATTTT. Translation: CASSQESGTSSNQPQHF.